This T cell receptor beta chain is from a study of OX40 agonist ivuxolimab in advanced cancers. As for the study in general: Three patients had partial responses: one hepatocellular carcinoma, two cutaneous melanoma.

CDR1 and CDR2 from the germline V gene are SGDLS and YYNGEE. The CDR3 is 15 amino acids. Deletions cut 0 bases from V and 1 base from J, with 10 bases between. Data came from immunoSEQ multiplex PCR; TCRdb stores just in-frame clones and leaves some out. Among 55,000 to 75,000 clones listed, over 90% were seen once. The material was CD4+ or CD8+ T cells sorted from blood, obtained in a trial of the OX40 agonist ivuxolimab. This clonotype originated in an adult with an advanced solid tumor such as melanoma, head and neck, liver or kidney cancer. The V gene is TRBV9, the J gene TRBJ1-1; the D gene is possibly TRBD1 (6 bases). This CDR3 reads CASSVGGPWNTEAFF. For the CDR3, the DNA is TGTGCCAGCAGCGTAGGGGGGCCCTGGAACACTGAAGCTTTCTTT.